This T cell receptor beta chain was profiled in a study of regulatory T cells. Study observations and caveats: Regulatory T cells showed the strongest V-J pair restriction and V/J gene skewing among patient repertoires. Hydrophobic residues at CDR3 positions 6 and 7 were enriched in conventional CD4+ T cells of CD3G-deficient patients.

The primer mix had 52 TRBV and 13 TRBJ primers. The method was immunoSEQ multiplex PCR; TCRdb's version includes in-frame clones alone and lacks a portion of them. The sample shows about 23,000 clones, 70% to 90% of them seen only once. Comments on this clone: Its matching antigen is unknown.

The CDR3 loop spans 15 amino acids. Germline-derived CDR1 and CDR2 are MDHEN and SYDVKM. V lost 5 bases to trimming and J lost 0 bases; unmatched junction nucleotides: 4. Source material: conventional CD4+ T cells sorted from blood. This chain connects TRBV28 to TRBJ1-2, with 9 bases matching TRBD1. This clonotype was sampled from a child under 18 with CD3G deficiency. The chain's CDR3 is CASSTRDRANYGYTF. As DNA, the CDR3 is TGTGCCAGCAGTACCCGGGACAGGGCTAACTATGGCTACACCTTC.